This T cell receptor (beta chain) derives from a study of T cells in Graves' hyperthyroidism and ophthalmopathy. Whole-study results and caveats: Blood also carried most thyroid clonotypes expanded above 0.001.

V dropped 0 bases and J dropped 4 bases, with 3 bases sitting between them. CDR3 size: 13 residues. The V gene's germline CDR1 is LNHNV and CDR2 YYDKDF (reference sequence). RNA transcripts served as the template for amplifying TCR beta CDR3 regions. First-round RT-PCR with HTBI primers amplified the TCR CDR3 region. TCRdb fed the multiplex PCR reads into MiXCR, producing one record per CDR3 protein. The data contain a few hundred thousand distinct CDR3 sequences, around 16% of them singletons. Concerning this clonotype: The antigen is not known.

It was around 10 ml of fresh peripheral blood that supplied the PBMCs. The chain links TRBV15 to TRBJ2-2; no clear D gene. The sequence came from a woman in her forties with Graves' ophthalmopathy. Specimen: blood. The CDR3 reads CATSREATGELFF. Written as DNA, the CDR3 is TGTGCCACCAGCAGAGAGGCCACCGGGGAGCTGTTTTTT.